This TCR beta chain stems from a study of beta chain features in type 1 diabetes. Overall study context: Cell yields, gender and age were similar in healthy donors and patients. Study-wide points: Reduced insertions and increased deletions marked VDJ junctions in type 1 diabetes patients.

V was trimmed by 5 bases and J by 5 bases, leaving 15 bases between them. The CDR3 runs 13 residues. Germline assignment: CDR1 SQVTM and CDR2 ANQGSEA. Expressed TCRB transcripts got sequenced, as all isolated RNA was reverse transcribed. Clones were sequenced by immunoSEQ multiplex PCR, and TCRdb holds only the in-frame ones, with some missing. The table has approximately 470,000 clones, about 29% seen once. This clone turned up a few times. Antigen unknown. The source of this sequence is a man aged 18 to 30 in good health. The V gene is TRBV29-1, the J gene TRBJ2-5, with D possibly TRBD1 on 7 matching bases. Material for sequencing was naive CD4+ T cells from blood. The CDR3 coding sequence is TGCAGCGTTCGGAGGGGGCCCGAGGAGACCCAGTACTTC. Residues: CSVRRGPEETQYF.